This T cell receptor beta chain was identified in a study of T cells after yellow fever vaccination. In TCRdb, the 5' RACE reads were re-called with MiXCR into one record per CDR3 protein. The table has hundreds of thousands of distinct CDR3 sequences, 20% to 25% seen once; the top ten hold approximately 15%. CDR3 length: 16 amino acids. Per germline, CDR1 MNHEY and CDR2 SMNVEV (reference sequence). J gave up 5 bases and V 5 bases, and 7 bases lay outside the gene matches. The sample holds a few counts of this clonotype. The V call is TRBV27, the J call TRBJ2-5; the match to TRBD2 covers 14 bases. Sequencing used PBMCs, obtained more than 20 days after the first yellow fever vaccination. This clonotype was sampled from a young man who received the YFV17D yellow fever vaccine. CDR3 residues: CASSDQTSGGAETQYF. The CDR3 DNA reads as TGTGCCAGCAGTGACCAGACTAGCGGGGGGGCGGAGACCCAGTACTTC.